This T cell receptor (beta chain) came from a study of T cell responses to AZD1222 COVID-19 vaccine. Whole-study findings and limits: White British people made up most donors, females outnumbered males, and clonal diversity was possibly underestimated. Reports indicate that nearly half of spike-specific TCRs are directed at unmutated variant regions. Regions 160-218 and 743-854 held dominance among vaccine-associated CD4 TCRs, which spanned spike. Breadth and depth of Spike-specific TCRs rose after two AZD1222 doses.

This CDR3 spans 15 amino acids. Germline CDR1 and CDR2: SGHTA and FQGNSA. Deletions cut 1 base from V and 1 base from J, with 9 bases between. Repertoires were generated with immunoSEQ multiplex PCR, while TCRdb's copy carries only in-frame clones and drops some. The sample records some 150,000 clones, approximately 87% being singletons. Details on this clone: Its matching antigen is unknown.

The V gene is TRBV7-2, the J gene TRBJ2-3, with TRBD2 as a possible D gene (5 bases). The specimen was peripheral blood, collected on day 0 of MenACWY control vaccination. This clonotype originated in an adult in good health. CDR3: CASSLVATRTDTQYF. Here the CDR3 DNA reads TGTGCCAGCAGCTTAGTAGCGACCCGCACAGATACGCAGTATTTT.